Below, one T cell receptor beta chain is given with its context. The antigen is not known. The template switching step added UMIs that contained a 6-nucleotide sample barcode. Reprocessing the 5' RACE reads, TCRdb reports a single entry for every CDR3 protein and omits DNA. Recorded for this sample: some 160,000 distinct CDR3 sequences. The data were obtained in a study of monozygotic twins with inflammatory bowel disease. Study-wide results and caveats: The data gave no support to a single strong IBD-associated signal or clonotype.

Germline CDR1 SGHKS, CDR2 YYEKEE (reference sequence). The CDR3 has 15 residues. The receptor's source is a human donor with ulcerative colitis or Crohn's disease, or a healthy co-twin of an affected twin (not recorded which). Material for sequencing was blood. The gene calls are TRBV5-5 and TRBJ1-6; TCRdb names TRBD1, which stays unverified in the absence of DNA. This CDR3 is CASSPWTGDNSPLHF.